The 32 T cell receptor beta chains presented below share a single source sample, sequenced in a study of identical twins. TCRdb called the 5' RACE reads again in MiXCR, with one record for every CDR3 protein. This table has roughly 1,500,000 distinct CDR3 sequences, roughly 35% appearing once. The sequenced sample consisted of cord blood. Receptor source: a newborn girl in good health.

The V and J genes are TRBV5-1 and TRBJ2-3; D remains ambiguous. The CDR3 runs 13 residues. From germline, CDR1 is SGHRS and CDR2 YFSETQ. V gave up 6 bases and J gave up 1 base, with 9 bases separating them. CDR3 nucleotide sequence: TGCGCCAGCACGTCCCTGCGCACAGATACGCAGTATTTT. This gives the protein CASTSLRTDTQYF.

The CDR3 reads CASSSTTGLAANTDTQYF. The CDR3 DNA is TGTGCCAGCAGCTCGACGACGGGACTAGCGGCCAACACAGATACGCAGTATTTT. This chain connects TRBV11-2 to TRBJ2-3; 11 bases map to TRBD2. The CDR3 contains 18 residues. J was trimmed by 2 bases and V by 4 bases; bases with no gene match: 11. Germline values: CDR1 SGHAT, CDR2 FQNNGV.

This chain uses TRBV5-5 with TRBJ1-6; D is uncertain. This CDR3 contains 14 residues. Per germline, CDR1 SGHKS and CDR2 YYEKEE (reference sequence). Trimming stripped 0 bases from V and 7 bases from J, with 8 bases between. The CDR3 sequence: CASSLALLNSPLHF. CDR3 nucleotides: TGTGCCAGCAGCTTGGCGCTACTGAATTCACCCCTCCACTTT.

The chain links TRBV6-6 to TRBJ2-7; the D gene is possibly TRBD2 (6 bases). The CDR3 runs 12 residues. Germline V gene data show CDR1 as MNHNY and CDR2 as SVGAGI (reference sequence). V gave up 8 bases and J gave up 4 bases, with 12 bases separating them. The CDR3 bases are TGTGCCAGCGCCACGGGGACTTACGAGCAGTACTTC. Translating it yields CASATGTYEQYF.

This clonotype has just a few counts. The rearrangement uses TRBV11-2 and TRBJ1-2, with TRBD1 matching 8 bases. The V gene end was trimmed by 0 bases and the J gene end by 4 bases; junction bases not matched to a gene: 4. CDR3 length: 15 residues. The V gene's germline CDR1 is SGHAT and CDR2 FQNNGV. CDR3 DNA: TGTGCCAGCAGCTTAGAGTTCAGGGGGCGCTATGGCTACACCTTC. Its translation is CASSLEFRGRYGYTF.

The chain recombines TRBV4-1 with TRBJ2-3, with D possibly being TRBD2 (6 bases). V dropped 2 bases and J dropped 4 bases, with 16 bases sitting between them. CDR3 length: 16 amino acids. Germline V gives CDR1 MGHRA, CDR2 YSYEKL. CDR3 in DNA: TGCGCCAGCAGCCAAATAAGGGCCCCGGGGGCAGATACGCAGTATTTT. It specifies CASSQIRAPGADTQYF.

The rearrangement links TRBV20-1 to TRBJ2-3; perhaps TRBD2 as D (6 bases). The V gene lost 8 bases and the J gene lost 10 bases, with 25 bases spanning the gap. This CDR3 has 14 amino acids. Germline V gene data show CDR1 as DFQATT and CDR2 as SNEGSKA (reference sequence). CDR3 loop: CSPSGLPPYSAQYF. The CDR3 region has the DNA TGCAGTCCGTCGGGACTCCCTCCCTACTCGGCGCAGTATTTT.

This chain uses TRBV20-1 with TRBJ1-5; 7 nucleotides match TRBD1. J gave up 7 bases and V 3 bases, and 12 bases lay outside the gene matches. Per germline, CDR1 DFQATT and CDR2 SNEGSKA (reference sequence). The CDR3 sequence is 15 residues long. DNA of the CDR3: TGCAGTGCTAGTTCGACAGGGACGGAGGGACAGCCCCAGCATTTT. Translation gives CSASSTGTEGQPQHF.

The chain links TRBV15 to TRBJ2-7; 9 bases map to TRBD2. CDR1 is LNHNV and CDR2 is YYDKDF in the germline V gene (reference sequence). V lost 8 bases to trimming and J lost 4 bases; unmatched junction nucleotides: 9. The CDR3 loop spans 14 amino acids. CDR3 nucleotides: TGTGCCACCGGCGAGGGACTAGCTGGGTACGAGCAGTACTTC. Amino acids: CATGEGLAGYEQYF.

Points on this clonotype: Being one base from a much bigger clone, this may be a read error. The chain has TRBV12-3 or TRBV12-4 and TRBJ2-2; a weak D match, TRBD1 (5 bases). This CDR3 has 13 residues. Trimming left V 2 bases short and J 6 bases short, with 7 bases between. For the CDR3, the DNA is TGTGCCAGCAGTTTACAGGGCCCCGGGGAGCTGTTTTTT. Its protein product is CASSLQGPGELFF.

J is TRBJ2-5 and V is TRBV29-1; D might be TRBD2 (5 bases). The end of the DNA is better explained by TRBJ2-7, so the J call may be wrong. The CDR3 is 14 amino acids. Germline CDR1 is SQVTM and CDR2 is ANQGSEA. This CDR3 is CNVAGLVWPYEQYF. The CDR3 DNA sequence: TGCAACGTGGCGGGTTTGGTGTGGCCCTACGAGCAGTACTTC.

The sample holds a few counts of this clonotype. The chain joins TRBV2 to TRBJ2-1, with 12 bases aligning to TRBD2. V gave up 0 bases and J gave up 7 bases; unmatched junction bases: 7. CDR1 is SNHLY, CDR2 FYNNEI, per germline. This CDR3 has 17 amino acids. The CDR3 region is CASSEALLAGGLNEQFF. CDR3 nucleotide sequence: TGTGCCAGCAGTGAAGCGCTTCTAGCGGGGGGGTTAAATGAGCAGTTCTTC.

The genes are TRBV3-1 and TRBJ1-2, with D perhaps matching TRBD1 (6 bases). V lost 4 bases and J lost 8, with 14 bases in between. Germline CDR1 is LGHDT and CDR2 is YNNKEL (reference sequence). This CDR3 has 13 residues. The CDR3 DNA reads TGTGCCAGCAGCCCACAGGGTTCAGGGGGCTACACCTTC. Translation: CASSPQGSGGYTF.

The chain couples TRBV7-9 to TRBJ2-5, with D maybe TRBD1 (5 bases). Germline lookup yields CDR1 SEHNR and CDR2 FQNEAQ (reference sequence). V lost 3 bases, J lost 11 bases, and 16 bases lay in between. The CDR3 length is 13 residues. CDR3 amino acids: CASSFRQSNEQYF. CDR3 bases: TGTGCCAGCAGCTTCAGACAGTCCAATGAGCAGTACTTC. The whole variable domain, remainder taken from reference TRBV7-9 and TRBJ2-5, is DTGVSQNPRHKITKRGQNVTFRCDPISEHNRLYWYRQTLGQGPEFLTYFQNEAQLEKSRLLSDRFSAERPKGSFSTLEIQRTEQGDSAMYLCASSFRQSNEQYFGPGTRLLVL.

The V gene is TRBV27, the J gene TRBJ1-1; TRBD1 might be the D (6 bases). Germline V gene data show CDR1 as MNHEY and CDR2 as SMNVEV (reference sequence). Trimming removed 3 bases at V and 6 bases at J, with 11 bases between. The CDR3 spans 13 residues. The CDR3 DNA reads TGTGCCAGCAGTTTCTCGGGGGCGGCTGAAGCTTTCTTT. It yields the protein CASSFSGAAEAFF.

The genes are TRBV14 and TRBJ2-1; either TRBD1 or TRBD2 may fit D (5 bases each). The J call may be mistaken, given a closer DNA end match to TRBJ2-7. CDR1 SGHDN and CDR2 FVKESK come from the germline V gene. The CDR3 sequence is 15 residues long. DNA for the CDR3: TGTGCCAGCAGCCAAGAGGGGGTCTCCTACAATGAGCAGTACTTC. It encodes CASSQEGVSYNEQYF.

In this sample, this clonotype turned up a few times. V and J are TRBV4-2 and TRBJ1-2; 7 bases align to TRBD1. V trimming: 3 bases; J trimming: 6 bases; junction bases outside the gene matches: 7. The CDR3 covers 14 residues. Looked up from germline, CDR1 is LGHNA and CDR2 is YNFKEQ. The CDR3: CASSQGDRVDGYTF. The CDR3, as DNA: TGTGCCAGCAGCCAGGGAGACAGGGTTGATGGCTACACCTTC.

J is TRBJ1-1 and V is TRBV28; D gene uncertain. Trimming shortened V by 3 bases and J by 7 bases, and 15 bases separated the two germline ends. This CDR3 spans 14 amino acids. Germline V CDR1 and CDR2: MDHEN, SYDVKM. CDR3 sequence: CASSFSGGSLEAFF. The CDR3 nucleotides are TGTGCCAGCAGTTTTTCTGGAGGGTCCCTTGAAGCTTTCTTT.

The chain has TRBV9 and TRBJ1-2, with D perhaps matching TRBD1 (5 bases). Trimming took off 3 bases at V and 4 bases at J, with 7 bases between the two ends. Germline-derived CDR1 and CDR2 are SGDLS and YYNGEE. This CDR3 has 12 residues. CDR3 region: CASSADTYGYTF. In nucleotides, the CDR3 is TGTGCCAGCAGCGCGGACACCTATGGCTACACCTTC. Complete variable domain (other parts from reference TRBV9 and TRBJ1-2): DSGVTQTPKHLITATGQRVTLRCSPRSGDLSVYWYQQSLDQGLQFLIQYYNGEERAKGNILERFSAQQFPDLHSELNLSSLELGDSALYFCASSADTYGYTFGSGTRLTVV.

V usage is TRBV4-2 and J usage is TRBJ2-1; D remains unclear. The J call may be faulty, since TRBJ2-7 better matches the DNA end. The CDR3 has 14 residues. Germline CDR1 reads LGHNA; CDR2 reads YNFKEQ. The CDR3 DNA reads as TGTGCCAGCAGCCAAGATCACTCCTACAATGAGCAGTACTTC. Its protein is CASSQDHSYNEQYF.

This clonotype has just a few counts. V and J are TRBV28 and TRBJ1-2; TRBD1 is a possible D gene (5 bases). The CDR3 sequence is 15 residues long. The V and J ends lost 3 bases and 6 bases respectively, with 17 bases between them. CDR1 and CDR2 (germline): MDHEN, SYDVKM. The CDR3 sequence is CASSFPGIRVNGYTF. The CDR3 DNA sequence: TGTGCCAGCAGTTTTCCCGGGATCAGGGTTAATGGCTACACCTTC.

The chain employs TRBV15 and TRBJ2-7, with 7 bases that match TRBD1. The ends lost 1 base at V and 1 base at J; junction bases unmatched: 7. Per the germline V gene, CDR1 is LNHNV and CDR2 is YYDKDF (reference sequence). The CDR3 runs to 16 residues. The CDR3 sequence: CATSRVRTGLSYEQYF. The CDR3 DNA sequence: TGTGCCACCAGCAGAGTTCGGACAGGTCTTTCCTACGAGCAGTACTTC.

With respect to this clonotype: A much larger clonotype is one base distant, so this may be a read error. The CDR3 here is CASSLRGVNEQYF. CDR3 nucleotides: TGTGCCAGCAGTTTAAGAGGGGTCAATGAGCAGTACTTC. The chain joins TRBV27 to TRBJ2-7; D could derive from TRBD1 or TRBD2 (5 bases each). CDR1 is MNHEY, CDR2 SMNVEV, per germline (reference sequence). V lost 2 bases to trimming and J lost 7 bases, with 12 bases between them. The CDR3 spans 13 residues.

There are a few counts of this clonotype. The rearrangement uses TRBV5-1 and TRBJ2-5; D is ambiguous. The J call may be mistaken, given a closer DNA end match to TRBJ2-7. This CDR3 spans 15 amino acids. Germline V gene sequence: CDR1 SGHRS, CDR2 YFSETQ. DNA for the CDR3: TGCGCCAGCAGACAAGCGAGAGCCTTAACCTACGAGCAGTACTTC. This translates into CASRQARALTYEQYF.

A few counts support this clonotype. This sequence joins TRBV4-2 and TRBJ1-1, with 7 bases fitting TRBD1. The CDR3 spans 13 residues. Trimming cost V 6 bases and J 3 bases; bases outside gene matches: 4. Germline CDR1 and CDR2: LGHNA and YNFKEQ. CDR3 nucleotides: TGTGCCAGCAGTCATACAGGGGACACTGAAGCTTTCTTT. As protein: CASSHTGDTEAFF.

This clonotype came up a few times. The rearrangement links TRBV10-3 to TRBJ2-7; TRBD2 is a possible D gene (5 bases). The assigned J gene may be wrong: the sequence end matches TRBJ2-5 better. The CDR3 is 14 amino acids. Per germline, CDR1 ENHRY and CDR2 SYGVKD. Here the CDR3 DNA reads TGTGCCATCAGTGACTCCGGGGTCTCGAAGACCCAGTACTTC. Encoded protein: CAISDSGVSKTQYF.

The J gene is TRBJ2-5, the V gene TRBV4-1, with D perhaps TRBD1 (6 bases). The J call may not be correct, given that the DNA end is closer to TRBJ2-7. This CDR3 is 13 amino acids long. Germline V gene data show CDR1 as MGHRA and CDR2 as YSYEKL. CDR3: CASKGRGGYEQYF. CDR3 coding DNA: TGCGCCAGCAAGGGCAGGGGTGGATACGAGCAGTACTTC.

This chain joins TRBV12-3 or TRBV12-4 and TRBJ1-5; 8 nucleotides match TRBD1. V lost 5 bases and J lost 4; bases outside the gene matches: 7. CDR3 size: 15 residues. CDR3 nucleotides: TGTGCCAGCAGTCAGGACAGGGAGCGGAATCAGCCCCAGCATTTT. It is translated as CASSQDRERNQPQHF.

CDR3 amino acids: CSATDTFGQPQHF. Written as DNA, the CDR3 is TGCAGTGCTACCGACACCTTCGGACAGCCCCAGCATTTT. J is TRBJ1-5 and V is TRBV20-1; D not certain. Per the germline V gene, CDR1 is DFQATT and CDR2 is SNEGSKA (reference sequence). This CDR3 is built from 13 residues. The ends were cut back, 4 bases at V and 7 bases at J, with 14 bases in the middle.

This clonotype was recorded at least ten times. The chain couples TRBV9 to TRBJ2-4; 9 positions agree with TRBD1. Per the germline V gene, CDR1 is SGDLS and CDR2 is YYNGEE. The CDR3 extends over 13 amino acids. Trimming removed 4 bases from V and 7 bases from J; junction bases left unmatched: 3. The CDR3 protein is CASSPGTGNIQYF. Written as DNA, the CDR3 is TGTGCCAGCAGCCCCGGGACAGGGAACATTCAGTACTTC.

In this sample, this clonotype turned up a few times. The genes are TRBV4-2 and TRBJ1-1, with D hard to call. Between the trimmed V and J ends, which lost 0 bases and 6 bases, there was a span of 8 bases. The CDR3 covers 13 residues. CDR1 and CDR2 from the germline V gene are LGHNA and YNFKEQ. CDR3 protein: CASSQDPGPEAFF. CDR3 in DNA: TGTGCCAGCAGCCAAGATCCGGGTCCTGAAGCTTTCTTT.

V gene TRBV5-6 combines with J gene TRBJ1-2; 8 positions match TRBD1. After removal of 1 base from V and 1 base from J, the junction contained 6 bases not matched to a gene. The CDR3 has 16 residues. CDR1 is SGHDT, CDR2 YYEEEE, per germline. The CDR3 here is CASSLNRGAYNYGYTF. CDR3 bases: TGTGCCAGCAGCTTGAACAGGGGGGCGTATAACTATGGCTACACCTTC.